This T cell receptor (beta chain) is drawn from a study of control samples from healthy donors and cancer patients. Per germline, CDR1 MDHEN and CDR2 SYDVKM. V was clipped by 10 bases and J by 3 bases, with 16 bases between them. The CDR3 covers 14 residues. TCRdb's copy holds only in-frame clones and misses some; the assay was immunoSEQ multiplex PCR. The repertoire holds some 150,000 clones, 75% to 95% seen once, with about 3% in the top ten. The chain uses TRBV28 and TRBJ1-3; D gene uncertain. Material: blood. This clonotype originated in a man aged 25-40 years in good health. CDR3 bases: TGTGCCACCCACTCTCCAGATAGTGGAAACACCATATATTTT. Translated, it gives CATHSPDSGNTIYF.